The present entry profiles one T cell receptor beta chain with its context. Original handling: Reference gene primer amplification gave estimated nucleated cell counts. Libraries were prepared by immunoSEQ multiplex PCR; TCRdb keeps only in-frame clonotypes and omits some of them. V and J calls and clone size follow that table, whereas D and trimming were derived from the DNA. The repertoire includes nearly 250,000 clones, roughly four fifths of them detected once, and around 2% sits in the top ten. The data were obtained in a study of blood T cell repertoires in COVID-19. Study-level background: Collection of acute and convalescent COVID-19 samples took place in the United States, Italy and Spain. Sources were T cells, B-cell-depleted T cells, or PBMCs; the material itself was cDNA or gDNA.

Germline-derived CDR1 and CDR2 are MDHEN and SYDVKM. Trimming pared 5 bases from V and 0 bases from J, leaving 6 bases between. The CDR3 consists of 13 residues. The chain carries TRBV28 and TRBJ2-3; D not resolved. The origin of this receptor is a woman older than 75 with acute or convalescent COVID-19. Sequencing input: peripheral blood. The CDR3 DNA follows: TGTGCCAGCAGTCTAGATAGCACAGATACGCAGTATTTT. The encoded protein is CASSLDSTDTQYF.